This T cell receptor (beta chain) was sequenced in a study of cytomegalovirus exposure and HLA in healthy donors. 13 Jbeta primers and 60 Vbeta primers were used for the PCR. Some clones are missing from TCRdb's copy, which holds only in-frame ones; the method was immunoSEQ multiplex PCR. The repertoire has about 170,000 clones, 65% to 75% of them found once; the top ten carry approximately 1.5%. CDR1 and CDR2 from the germline V gene are SNHLY and FYNNEI. This CDR3 region has 11 residues. V was pared by 9 bases and J by 3 bases, with 9 bases between. The origin of this receptor is a girl aged 10-17 years in good health and CMV-seronegative. Sequencing input: PBMCs. The rearrangement uses TRBV2 and TRBJ2-7, with D perhaps matching TRBD1 (6 bases). CDR3 amino acids: CARGTNYEQYF. CDR3 sequence (DNA): TGTGCCAGGGGGACAAACTACGAGCAGTACTTC.